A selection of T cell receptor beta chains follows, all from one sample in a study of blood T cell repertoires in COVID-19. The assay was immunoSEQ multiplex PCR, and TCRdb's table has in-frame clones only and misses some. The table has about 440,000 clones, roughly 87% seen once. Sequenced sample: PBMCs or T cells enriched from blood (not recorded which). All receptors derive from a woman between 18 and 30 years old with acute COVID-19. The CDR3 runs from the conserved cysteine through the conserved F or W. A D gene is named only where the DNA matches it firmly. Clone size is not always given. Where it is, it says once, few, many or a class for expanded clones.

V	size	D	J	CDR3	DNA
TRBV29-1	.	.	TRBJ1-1	CSVVAANTEAFF	TGCAGCGTTGTGGCGGCCAACACTGAAGCTTTCTTT
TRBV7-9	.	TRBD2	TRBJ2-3	CASSTGLAGGSADTQYF	TGTGCCAGCAGCACGGGACTAGCGGGAGGCTCGGCAGATACGCAGTATTTT
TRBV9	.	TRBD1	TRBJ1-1	CASSPGQGMNTEAFF	TGTGCCAGCAGCCCCGGACAGGGGATGAACACTGAAGCTTTCTTT
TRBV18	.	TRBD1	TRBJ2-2	CASSRTGGTGELFF	TGTGCCAGCTCTCGGACAGGGGGCACCGGGGAGCTGTTTTTT
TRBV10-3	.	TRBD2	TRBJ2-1	CAISEEGGGAYGEQFF	TGTGCCATCAGTGAGGAAGGCGGGGGGGCCTATGGTGAGCAGTTCTTC
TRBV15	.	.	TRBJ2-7	CATSRDSNSAYEQYF	TGTGCCACCAGCAGAGATTCTAACAGTGCCTACGAGCAGTACTTC
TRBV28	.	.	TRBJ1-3	CASSLTAGSSGNTIYF	TGTGCCAGCAGTTTAACCGCAGGTTCCTCTGGAAACACCATATATTTT
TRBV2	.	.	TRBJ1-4	CATQGGGEKLFF	TGTGCCACCCAAGGGGGTGGCGAAAAACTGTTTTTT
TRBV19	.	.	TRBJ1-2	CAINPGAYGYTF	TGTGCCATAAACCCAGGGGCCTATGGCTACACCTTC
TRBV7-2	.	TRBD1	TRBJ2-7	CASSLVLGTGGEQYF	TGTGCCAGCAGCTTAGTGCTTGGGACAGGGGGGGAGCAGTACTTC
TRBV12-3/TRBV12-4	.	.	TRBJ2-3	CASTPAGTDTQYF	TGTGCCAGCACTCCCGCGGGAACAGATACGCAGTATTTT
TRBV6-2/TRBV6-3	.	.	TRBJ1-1	CASSYGVGTEAFF	TGTGCCAGCAGTTACGGAGTCGGCACTGAAGCTTTCTTT
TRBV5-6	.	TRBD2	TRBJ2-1	CASSRGLAGGPGNEQFF	TGTGCCAGCAGCCGAGGGCTAGCGGGAGGGCCGGGCAATGAGCAGTTCTTC
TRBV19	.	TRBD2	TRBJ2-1	CASSKLAGGPNEQFF	TGTGCCAGTAGTAAACTAGCGGGAGGGCCCAATGAGCAGTTCTTC
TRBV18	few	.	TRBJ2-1	CASSPGTDFSYNEQFF	TGTGCCAGCTCACCCGGGACTGATTTCTCCTACAATGAGCAGTTCTTC
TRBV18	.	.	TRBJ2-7	CASSPESGPLYEQYF	TGTGCCAGCTCACCAGAGAGTGGGCCCCTCTACGAGCAGTACTTC
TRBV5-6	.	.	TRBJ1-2	CASSFKGDYGYTF	TGTGCCAGCAGCTTCAAGGGGGACTATGGCTACACCTTC
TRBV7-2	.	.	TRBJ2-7	CASSLGDLIPEQYF	TGTGCCAGCAGCTTAGGAGATCTCATTCCGGAGCAGTACTTC
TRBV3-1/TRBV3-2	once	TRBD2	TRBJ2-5	CASSQEGLAGETQYF	TGTGCCAGCAGCCAAGAGGGACTAGCTGGCGAGACCCAGTACTTC
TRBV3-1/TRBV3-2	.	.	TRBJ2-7	CASSPDRPYEQYF	TGTGCCAGCAGTCCTGACAGGCCCTACGAGCAGTACTTC
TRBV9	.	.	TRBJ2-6	CASGLTGANVLTF	TGTGCCAGCGGGCTCACTGGGGCCAACGTCCTGACTTTC
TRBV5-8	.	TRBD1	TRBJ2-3	CASSLAGQGSDTQYF	TGTGCCAGCAGCCTGGCGGGACAGGGTTCAGATACGCAGTATTTT
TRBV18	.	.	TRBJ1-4	CASSPQSLNEKLFF	TGTGCCAGCTCACCACAGAGTCTTAATGAAAAACTGTTTTTT
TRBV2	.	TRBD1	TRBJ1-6	CASSKDRGTNSPLHF	TGTGCCAGCAGTAAGGACAGGGGGACGAATTCACCCCTCCACTTT
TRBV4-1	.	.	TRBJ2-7	CASSQKQGYEQYF	TGCGCCAGCAGCCAAAAACAGGGTTACGAGCAGTACTTC
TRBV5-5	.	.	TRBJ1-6	CASSLAGLLTFNSPLHF	TGTGCCAGCAGCTTGGCAGGCCTCCTTACCTTCAATTCACCCCTCCACTTT
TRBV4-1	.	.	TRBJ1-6	CASSQARASPLHF	TGCGCCAGCAGCCAAGCCCGAGCTTCACCCCTCCACTTT
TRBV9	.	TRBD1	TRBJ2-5	CASSVPSTGGATETQYF	TGTGCCAGCAGCGTACCCTCGACAGGGGGCGCGACGGAGACCCAGTACTTC
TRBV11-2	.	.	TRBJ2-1	CASSFSGGSGEQFF	TGTGCCAGCAGCTTCAGCGGAGGAAGCGGGGAGCAGTTCTTC
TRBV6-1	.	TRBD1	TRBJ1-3	CASSEVGGQGSGNTIYF	TGTGCCAGCAGTGAAGTGGGGGGACAGGGCTCTGGAAACACCATATATTTT
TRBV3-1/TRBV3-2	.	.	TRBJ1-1	CASSLSDSPIEAFF	TGTGCCAGCAGCCTTTCGGACAGTCCAATTGAAGCTTTCTTT
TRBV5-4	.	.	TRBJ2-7	CAMRGAGQHYEQYF	TGTGCCATGCGAGGTGCGGGACAGCATTACGAGCAGTACTTC
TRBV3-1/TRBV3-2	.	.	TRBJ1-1	CASSQQGTNTEAFF	TGTGCCAGCAGCCAACAGGGAACTAACACTGAAGCTTTCTTT
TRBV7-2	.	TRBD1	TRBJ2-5	CASSFRDRGETQYF	TGTGCCAGCAGCTTCCGGGACAGGGGGGAGACCCAGTACTTC
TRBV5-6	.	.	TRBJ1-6	CASSLDSKNSPLHF	TGTGCCAGCAGCTTGGACAGCAAGAATTCACCCCTCCACTTT
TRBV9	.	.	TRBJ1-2	CASSVGQANYGYTF	TGTGCCAGCAGCGTAGGACAGGCTAACTATGGCTACACCTTC
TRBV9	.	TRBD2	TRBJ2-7	CASSVGTSGNYEQYF	TGTGCCAGCAGCGTAGGGACTAGCGGGAACTACGAGCAGTACTTC
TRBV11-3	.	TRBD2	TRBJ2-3	CASSLGRLAGAGDTQYF	TGTGCCAGCAGCTTAGGGCGACTAGCGGGAGCAGGTGATACGCAGTATTTT
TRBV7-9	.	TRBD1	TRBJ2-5	CASSSAGTGGETQYF	TGTGCCAGCAGCAGCGCGGGGACAGGGGGTGAGACCCAGTACTTC
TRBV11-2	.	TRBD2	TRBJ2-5	CASSYTPGTSFGETQYF	TGTGCCAGCAGTTATACCCCCGGGACTAGCTTCGGAGAGACCCAGTACTTC
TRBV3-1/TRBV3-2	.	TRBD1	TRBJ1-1	CASSKGQGSTEAFF	TGTGCCAGCAGCAAAGGACAGGGTAGCACTGAAGCTTTCTTT
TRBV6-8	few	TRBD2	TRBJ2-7	CASSYRPPGLAGGIRLEQYF	TGTGCCAGCAGTTACCGTCCTCCGGGACTAGCGGGAGGAATCCGACTCGAGCAGTACTTC
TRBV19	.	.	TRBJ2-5	CASSGWEQETQYF	TGTGCCAGTAGTGGTTGGGAGCAAGAGACCCAGTACTTC